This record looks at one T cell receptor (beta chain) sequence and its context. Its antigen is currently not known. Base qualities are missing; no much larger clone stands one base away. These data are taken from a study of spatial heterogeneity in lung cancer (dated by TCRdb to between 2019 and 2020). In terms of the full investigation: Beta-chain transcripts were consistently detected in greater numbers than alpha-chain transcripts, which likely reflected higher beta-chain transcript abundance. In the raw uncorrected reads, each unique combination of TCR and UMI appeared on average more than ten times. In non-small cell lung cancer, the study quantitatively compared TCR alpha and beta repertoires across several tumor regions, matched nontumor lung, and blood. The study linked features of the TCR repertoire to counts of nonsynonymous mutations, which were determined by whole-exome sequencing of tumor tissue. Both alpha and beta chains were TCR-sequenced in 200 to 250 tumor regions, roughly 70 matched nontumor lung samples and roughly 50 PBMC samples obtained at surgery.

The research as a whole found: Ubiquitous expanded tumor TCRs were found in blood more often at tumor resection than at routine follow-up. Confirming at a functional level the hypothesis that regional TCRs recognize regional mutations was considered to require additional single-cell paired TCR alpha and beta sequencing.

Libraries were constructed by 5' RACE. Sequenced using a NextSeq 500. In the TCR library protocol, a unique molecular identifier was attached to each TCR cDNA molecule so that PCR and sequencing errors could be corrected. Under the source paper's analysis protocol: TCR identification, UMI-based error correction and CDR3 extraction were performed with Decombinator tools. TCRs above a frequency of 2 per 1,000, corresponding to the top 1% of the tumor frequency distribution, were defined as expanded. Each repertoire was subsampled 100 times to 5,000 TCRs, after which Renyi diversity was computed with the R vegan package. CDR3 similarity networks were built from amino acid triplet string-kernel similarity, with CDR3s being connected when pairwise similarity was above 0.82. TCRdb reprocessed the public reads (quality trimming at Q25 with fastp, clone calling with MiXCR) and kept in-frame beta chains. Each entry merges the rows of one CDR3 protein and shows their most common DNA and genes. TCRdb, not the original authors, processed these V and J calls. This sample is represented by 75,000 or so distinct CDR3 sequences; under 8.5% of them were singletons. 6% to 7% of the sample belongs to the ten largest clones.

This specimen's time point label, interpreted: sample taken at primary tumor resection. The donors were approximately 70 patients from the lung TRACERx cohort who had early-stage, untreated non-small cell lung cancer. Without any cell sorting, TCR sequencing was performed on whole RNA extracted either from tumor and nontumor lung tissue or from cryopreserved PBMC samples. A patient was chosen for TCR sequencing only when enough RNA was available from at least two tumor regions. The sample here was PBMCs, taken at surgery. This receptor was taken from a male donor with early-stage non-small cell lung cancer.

The CDR3 region has the sequence CASSPGGLAAHEQYF. The bases read TGTGCCAGCAGCCCGGGGGGACTAGCTGCCCACGAGCAGTACTTC. The chain employs TRBV5-4 and TRBJ2-7, and 9 junction bases match TRBD2. Here V drops 4 bases and J drops 5 bases, and the junction holds 10 bases not matched to any gene. The CDR1 and CDR2 encoded by the germline V gene (reference sequence) are SGHNT and YYREEE. The CDR3 starts with the cysteine, ends with the phenylalanine, and has 15 residues. Only the CDR3 portion is preserved as DNA: 45 bases, with reading frame beginning at the first base. When the CDR3 is completed using the reference TRBV5-4 and TRBJ2-7 genes on either side, the full variable domain is ETGVTQSPTHLIKTRGQQVTLRCSSQSGHNTVSWYQQALGQGPQFIFQYYREEENGRGNFPPRFSGLQFPNYSSELNVNALELDDSALYLCASSPGGLAAHEQYFGPGTRLTVT.